This entry lists 14 T cell receptor beta chains sequenced from one sample in a study of T cell repertoires in cytomegalovirus infection. TCRdb recomputed calls from the reads with MiXCR, one row per CDR3 protein. The sample holds about 770,000 distinct CDR3 sequences; 29% are singletons and the top ten take about an eighth. Antigen specificity for these receptors is unknown. The sample here was cultured CD8+ T cells from PBMCs, taken from culture after CMV antigen stimulation. Every receptor here comes from a human donor in good health (CMV status not recorded). Some clones in this sample may be carry-over from other donors' samples.

The chain links TRBV7-6 to TRBJ2-1; D not certain. Germline values: CDR1 SGHVS, CDR2 FNYEAQ. With 1 base removed from V and 5 bases from J, the gap between germline ends came to 15 bases. The CDR3 loop spans 16 amino acids. CDR3 nucleotide sequence: TGTGCCAGCAGCTTAGGGTCTAGAACCCGGAACAATGAGCAGTTCTTC. The encoded protein is CASSLGSRTRNNEQFF.

V is TRBV11-2 and J is TRBJ2-1, with D perhaps being TRBD1 or TRBD2 (5 bases each). The CDR3 totals 14 residues. Germline V gene lookup returns CDR1 SGHAT and CDR2 FQNNGV. Trimming removed 5 bases at V and 6 bases at J, with 14 bases between. CDR3 nucleotides: TGTGCCAGCAGCCCGAGGGACGGGTTCAATGAGCAGTTCTTC. This translates into CASSPRDGFNEQFF. Complete variable domain (other parts from reference TRBV11-2 and TRBJ2-1): EAGVAQSPRYKIIEKRQSVAFWCNPISGHATLYWYQQILGQGPKLLIQFQNNGVVDDSQLPKDRFSAERLKGVDSTLKIQPAKLEDSAVYLCASSPRDGFNEQFFGPGTRLTVL.

J is TRBJ2-7 and V is TRBV18, with unresolved D. Germline CDR1 reads KGHSH; CDR2 reads LQKENI. V shed 7 bases and J shed 12 bases, with 25 bases lying between them. This CDR3 region has 14 residues. The CDR3 reads CASFIWPMGFSWYF. In nucleotides, the CDR3 is TGTGCCAGCTTTATCTGGCCGATGGGGTTTTCGTGGTACTTC.

This clonotype appeared a few times. The V and J genes are TRBV28 and TRBJ2-3; weak D call: TRBD1 (6 bases). The germline CDR1 and CDR2 sequences are MDHEN and SYDVKM. This CDR3 contains 15 residues. The germline V and J ends were trimmed by 2 bases and 1 base, with 10 bases remaining between them. CDR3 sequence reads: CASSLIQGRTDTQYF. CDR3 nucleotides: TGTGCCAGCAGTTTAATACAGGGACGCACAGATACGCAGTATTTT.

This clonotype has more than one count but fewer than ten. The J gene is TRBJ2-2, the V gene TRBV7-6; D is unresolved. In germline, CDR1 is SGHVS, CDR2 FNYEAQ. V was clipped by 1 base and J by 3 bases, with 12 bases between them. This CDR3 is built from 16 residues. The CDR3 nucleotides read TGTGCCAGCAGCTTAGATTCCAGGACCTACACCGGGGAGCTGTTTTTT. This sequence encodes CASSLDSRTYTGELFF.

This chain uses TRBV11-3 with TRBJ2-3; 10 nucleotides align to TRBD2. The germline V gene has CDR1 SGHNT and CDR2 YENEEA. The CDR3 sequence is 15 residues long. Trimming cost V 2 bases and J 5 bases; bases outside gene matches: 4. The CDR3 sequence: CASSLKRGGGDTQYF. The CDR3 DNA reads as TGTGCCAGCAGCTTAAAGCGGGGGGGAGGAGATACGCAGTATTTT.

This clonotype showed up just a few times. This chain connects TRBV4-1 to TRBJ2-7; D unclear. The V and J ends lost 4 bases and 6 bases respectively, with 16 bases between them. Germline V lookup: CDR1 MGHRA, CDR2 YSYEKL. The CDR3 spans 14 residues. CDR3 loop: CASSPRGGVLEQYF. The CDR3 bases are TGCGCCAGCAGCCCTCGAGGCGGTGTACTCGAGCAGTACTTC.

This clonotype was recorded at least ten times. The genes are TRBV7-2 and TRBJ2-2; D not certain. Per germline, CDR1 SGHTA and CDR2 FQGNSA. V was cut by 7 bases and J by 5 bases, with 8 bases left in between. The CDR3 consists of 12 residues. CDR3 protein: CASTPWTGELFF. The CDR3 DNA follows: TGTGCCAGCACCCCTTGGACCGGGGAGCTGTTTTTT.

The chain is built from TRBV9 and TRBJ1-1; 9 bases fit TRBD1. Germline V CDR1 and CDR2: SGDLS, YYNGEE. This CDR3 has 16 residues. With V trimmed by 3 bases and J by 4 bases, 10 bases remained unmatched. CDR3 sequence reads: CASSGGRTGVSTEAFF. The CDR3 nucleotides read TGTGCCAGCAGCGGAGGAAGGACAGGGGTGAGCACTGAAGCTTTCTTT.

This clonotype occurred many times. V and J are TRBV7-3 and TRBJ2-1; 7 nucleotides align to TRBD1. This CDR3 has 18 amino acids. With V trimmed by 1 base and J by 0 bases, 9 bases remained unmatched. Germline-derived CDR1 and CDR2 are SGHTA and FQGTGA. In DNA form, the CDR3 reads TGTGCCAGCAGCTTAATTGACAGGGCACTGAGCTCCTACAATGAGCAGTTCTTC. Translated: CASSLIDRALSSYNEQFF.

This clonotype was counted between two and nine times. The rearrangement joins TRBV6-5 to TRBJ2-3; D might be TRBD2 (5 bases). CDR3 size: 12 residues. Germline CDR1 and CDR2: MNHEY and SVGAGI. The V end was cut by 7 bases, the J end by 4 bases, with 9 bases between. The CDR3 region has the DNA TGTGCCAGCACTAGCAGCGCAGATACGCAGTATTTT. It is translated as CASTSSADTQYF.

The genes are TRBV5-8 and TRBJ2-1; D not certain. The CDR3 sequence is 15 residues long. Trimming removed 0 bases from V and 2 bases from J, with 9 bases in between. The germline CDR1 and CDR2 sequences are SGHTS and YDEGEE. The CDR3: CASSLGSITYNEQFF. The DNA for the CDR3 is TGTGCCAGCAGCTTGGGCAGTATAACCTACAATGAGCAGTTCTTC.

This clonotype has more than one count but fewer than ten. The chain joins TRBV5-1 to TRBJ2-3, with unresolved D. CDR1 and CDR2 (germline): SGHRS, YFSETQ. This CDR3 spans 14 amino acids. V was pared by 4 bases and J by 2 bases, with 11 bases between. The chain's CDR3 is CASSEYLDTDTQYF. DNA of the CDR3: TGCGCCAGCAGCGAATACCTAGACACAGATACGCAGTATTTT.

The rearrangement uses TRBV24-1 and TRBJ2-1, with 10 bases lining up with TRBD1. Germline CDR1 KGHDR, CDR2 SFDVKD. With V trimmed by 3 bases and J by 8 bases, 9 bases remained unmatched. The CDR3 has 16 amino acids. The CDR3 here is CATSDTDRGLVDEQFF. CDR3 coding DNA: TGTGCCACCAGTGATACTGACAGGGGGCTTGTGGATGAGCAGTTCTTC.